The next 9 T cell receptor beta chains were all read from a single sample in a study of cytomegalovirus exposure and HLA in healthy donors (dated by TCRdb to 2015 to 2018). The library relied on the immunoSEQ multiplex PCR assay. For the multiplex PCR, a mixture combining 60 forward primers for TCR Vbeta segments and 13 reverse primers for TCR Jbeta segments was used. TCRdb limited this immuneACCESS table to in-frame rearrangements with V and J called. A share of clones is missing; checked studies link under half to unresolved V genes, and the rest is unexplained. The data table for this sample lists 200,000 or so clones. Jointly, the top ten make up roughly 1.1% of the sample. The sequencing input was PBMCs. These receptors came from a girl aged 2 to 10 in good health and CMV-seropositive.

V gene TRBV14 combines with J gene TRBJ2-1, with D perhaps matching TRBD1 (5 bases). V dropped 4 bases and J dropped 6 bases, with 22 bases sitting between them. The CDR3 totals 17 residues. From germline, CDR1 is SGHDN and CDR2 FVKESK. The CDR3 DNA sequence: TGTGCCAGCAGCCGCAATGTCGGATGGGAAGGGGCCAATGAGCAGTTCTTC. It translates to CASSRNVGWEGANEQFF.

CDR3: CASSLAEEPLHEQYF. The CDR3 region has the DNA TGTGCCAGTAGTTTGGCGGAAGAACCCCTCCACGAGCAGTACTTC. This chain joins TRBV19 and TRBJ2-5; D remains ambiguous. The better agreement between TRBJ2-7 and the DNA end casts doubt on the J call. Germline V gene lookup returns CDR1 LNHDA and CDR2 SQIVND (reference sequence). CDR3 size: 15 residues.

Regarding this clone: One end of the junction does not line up with germline, which may come from a read error. CDR3 protein: CASSLDHTGGARGNQPQHF. The CDR3 region has the DNA TGTGCCAGCAGTTTAGACCACACAGGGGGCGCGCGGGGCAATCAGCCCCAGCATTTT. This chain connects TRBV7-9 to TRBJ1-5, with 9 bases aligning to TRBD1. Germline CDR1 is SEHNR and CDR2 is FQNEAQ (reference sequence). CDR3 length: 19 amino acids.

This sequence joins TRBV6-6 and TRBJ1-1; D not certain. Trimming removed 1 base from V and 1 base from J, with 4 bases in between. CDR3 length equals 13 residues. Per germline, CDR1 MNHNY and CDR2 SVGAGI (reference sequence). For the CDR3, the DNA is TGTGCCAGCAGTTACTATCAGAACACTGAAGCTTTCTTT. Residues: CASSYYQNTEAFF.

The gene calls are TRBV10-1 and TRBJ2-3; tentative D call: TRBD2 (6 bases). Looked up from germline, CDR1 is WNHNN and CDR2 is SYGVQD (reference sequence). Trimming took 3 bases from V and 1 from J, leaving 23 bases between them. CDR3 size: 19 residues. As DNA, the CDR3 is TGCGCCAGCAGTGACTCCCGCGGGGTCGTCGGCTGTTGCACAGATACGCAGTATTTT. Encoded protein: CASSDSRGVVGCCTDTQYF.

This chain links TRBV27 with TRBJ2-7, with a tentative D call TRBD2 (5 bases). The CDR3 has 14 amino acids. The V and J ends lost 4 bases and 3 bases respectively, with 13 bases between them. Germline CDR1 MNHEY, CDR2 SMNVEV (reference sequence). CDR3 sequence reads: CASSSGGRYYEQYF. CDR3 coding DNA: TGTGCCAGCAGTTCTGGAGGCCGATACTACGAGCAGTACTTC.

This rearrangement joins TRBV5-1 to TRBJ2-5; D may be TRBD1 (8 bases). CDR1 is SGHRS and CDR2 is YFSETQ in the germline V gene. The CDR3 contains 19 residues. V lost 4 bases to trimming and J lost 0 bases, with 25 bases between them. This CDR3 is CASSRSSWTGRAHQETQYF. CDR3 nucleotide sequence: TGCGCCAGCAGCCGTTCTTCGTGGACAGGGAGGGCTCACCAAGAGACCCAGTACTTC.

This sequence joins TRBV27 and TRBJ1-1, with D possibly TRBD1 on 5 matching bases. The CDR3 is 13 amino acids. Germline V gene data show CDR1 as MNHEY and CDR2 as SMNVEV (reference sequence). The V gene lost 5 bases and the J gene lost 7 bases, with 14 bases spanning the gap. The CDR3 region is CASSLTGAVEAFF. As DNA, the CDR3 is TGTGCCAGCAGTCTTACAGGTGCTGTTGAAGCTTTCTTT.

V and J are TRBV27 and TRBJ2-1, with D perhaps TRBD2 (5 bases). CDR3 length equals 14 residues. The germline gives CDR1 MNHEY, CDR2 SMNVEV (reference sequence). The germline V and J ends were trimmed by 5 bases and 1 base, with 9 bases remaining between them. The CDR3 region has the DNA TGTGCCAGCAGTGGACTCGATTCCTACAATGAGCAGTTCTTC. Its protein is CASSGLDSYNEQFF.